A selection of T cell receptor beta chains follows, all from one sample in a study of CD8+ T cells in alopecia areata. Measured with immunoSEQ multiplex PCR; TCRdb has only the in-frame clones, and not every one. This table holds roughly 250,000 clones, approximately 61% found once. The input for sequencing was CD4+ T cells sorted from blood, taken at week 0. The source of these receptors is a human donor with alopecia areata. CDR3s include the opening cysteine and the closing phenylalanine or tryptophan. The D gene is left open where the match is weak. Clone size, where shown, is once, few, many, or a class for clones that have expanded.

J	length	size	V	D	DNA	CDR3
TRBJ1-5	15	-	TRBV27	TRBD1	TGTGCCAGCACCGCCAGGGGGCTTGGCAATCAGCCCCAGCATTTT	CASTARGLGNQPQHF
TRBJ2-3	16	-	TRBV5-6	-	TGTGCCAGCAGCCCCCTAGCCGGGACCCTCACAGATACGCAGTATTTT	CASSPLAGTLTDTQYF
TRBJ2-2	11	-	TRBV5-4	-	TGTGCCAGCAGCTGGAAGGGGGAGCTGTTTTTT	CASSWKGELFF
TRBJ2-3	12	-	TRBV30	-	TGTGCCTGGGAGGTCGGCACAGATACGCAGTATTTT	CAWEVGTDTQYF
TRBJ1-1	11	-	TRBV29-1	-	TGCAGCGTTGGGCATGGGCTGGGAGCTTTCTTT	CSVGHGLGAFF
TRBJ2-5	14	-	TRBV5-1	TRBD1	TGCGCCAGCAGTCCCGGGACAGCACAAGAGACCCAGTACTTC	CASSPGTAQETQYF
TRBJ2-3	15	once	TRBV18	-	TGTGCCAGCTCACCAGCAGGGGGGAGCACAGATACGCAGTATTTT	CASSPAGGSTDTQYF
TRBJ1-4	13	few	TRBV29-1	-	TGCAGCGTTGTAAGGGGGGCAAAGGGAAAACTGTTTTTT	CSVVRGAKGKLFF
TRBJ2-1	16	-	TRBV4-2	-	TGTGCCAGCAGCCAAGACCCCGGGACACCCTACAATGAGCAGTTCTTC	CASSQDPGTPYNEQFF
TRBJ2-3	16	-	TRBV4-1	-	TGCGCCAGCAGCCCCCTTTGGGGGCGAGGCACAGATACGCAGTATTTT	CASSPLWGRGTDTQYF
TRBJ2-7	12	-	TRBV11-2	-	TGTGCCAGCAGCTTAGTTAGGCACGAGCAGTACTTC	CASSLVRHEQYF
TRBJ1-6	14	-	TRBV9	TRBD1	TGTGCCAGCAGCGACAGGGGGCCAAATTCACCCCTCCACTTT	CASSDRGPNSPLHF
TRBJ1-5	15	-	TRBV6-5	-	TGTGCCAGCAGTCCCTTGCGGGGTTGGGTTCAGCCCCAGCATTTT	CASSPLRGWVQPQHF
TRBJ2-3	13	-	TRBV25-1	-	TGTGCCAGCAGTGACGCGAGCACAGATACGCAGTATTTT	CASSDASTDTQYF
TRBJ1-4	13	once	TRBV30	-	TGTGCCTGGGAAGGACAGCCTAATGAAAAACTGTTTTTT	CAWEGQPNEKLFF
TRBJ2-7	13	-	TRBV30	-	TGTGCCTGGAGTCCGGGACATTCCTACGAGCAGTACTTC	CAWSPGHSYEQYF
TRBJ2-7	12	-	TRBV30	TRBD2	TGTGCCTGGGGACTAGCGTTCTACGAGCAGTACTTC	CAWGLAFYEQYF
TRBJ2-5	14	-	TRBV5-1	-	TGCGCCAGCAGCTTGGAGCCTAACCAAGAGACCCAGTACTTC	CASSLEPNQETQYF
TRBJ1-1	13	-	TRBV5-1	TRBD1	TGCGCCAGCACCCTTACAGGGGGCACTGAAGCTTTCTTT	CASTLTGGTEAFF
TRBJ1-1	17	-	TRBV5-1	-	TGCGCCAGCAGCTTGGAACAGGGTTTCGCCATGAACACTGAAGCTTTCTTT	CASSLEQGFAMNTEAFF
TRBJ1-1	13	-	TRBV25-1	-	TGTGCCAGCAGTGAAGCAGGCTCCACTGAAGCTTTCTTT	CASSEAGSTEAFF
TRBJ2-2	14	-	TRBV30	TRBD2	TGTGCCTGGACTAGCGGGGGGCAGATCGGGGAGCTGTTTTTT	CAWTSGGQIGELFF
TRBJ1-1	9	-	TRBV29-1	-	TGCAGCGTTGACAGAGAAGCTTTCTTT	CSVDREAFF
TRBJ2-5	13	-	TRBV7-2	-	TGTGCCAGCAGCTTAGCTGGGGTCGAGACCCAGTACTTC	CASSLAGVETQYF
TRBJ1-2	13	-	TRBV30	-	TGTGCCTGGAGCGAAGGGATTCACTATGGCTACACCTTC	CAWSEGIHYGYTF
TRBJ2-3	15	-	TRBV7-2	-	TGTGCCAGCAGCTTTCGGGACGGGGGCACAGATACGCAGTATTTT	CASSFRDGGTDTQYF
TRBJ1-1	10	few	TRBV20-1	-	TGCAGTGTTTGGGCCAGGGAAGCTTTCTTT	CSVWAREAFF
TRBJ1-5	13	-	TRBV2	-	TGTGCCAGCAGAGGAGGAGTTGGGCAGCCCCAGCATTTT	CASRGGVGQPQHF
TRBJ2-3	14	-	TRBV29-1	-	TGCAGCGCTTGGCCCCGGGATCAATCGGATACGCAGTATTTT	CSAWPRDQSDTQYF
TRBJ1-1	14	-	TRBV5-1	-	TGCGCCAGCAGCTTGGGGACGGTGAACACTGAAGCTTTCTTT	CASSLGTVNTEAFF
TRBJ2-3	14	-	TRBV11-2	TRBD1	TGTGCCAGCAGCCCGGGACAGGGCACAGATACGCAGTATTTT	CASSPGQGTDTQYF
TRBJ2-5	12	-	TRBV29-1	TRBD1	TGCAGCGTAGAGACAGGGTCAGAGACCCAGTACTTC	CSVETGSETQYF
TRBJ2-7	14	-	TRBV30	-	TGTGCCTGGAGTACCGGGACTCGCTCCTACGAGCAGTACTTC	CAWSTGTRSYEQYF
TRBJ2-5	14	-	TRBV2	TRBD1	TGTGCCAGCAGGACAGGGGCGATCCAAGAGACCCAGTACTTC	CASRTGAIQETQYF
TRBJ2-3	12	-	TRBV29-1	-	TGCAGCGTTGAATTTCTGCCAGATACGCAGTATTTT	CSVEFLPDTQYF
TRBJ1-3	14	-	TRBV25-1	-	TGTGCCAGCAGTGAGCCCCGCTCTGGAAACACCATATATTTT	CASSEPRSGNTIYF
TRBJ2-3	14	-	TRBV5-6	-	TGTGCCAGCAGCGAGCAAGGGACTGTCTATACGCAGTATTTT	CASSEQGTVYTQYF
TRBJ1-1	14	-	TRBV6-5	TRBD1	TGTGCCAGCAGGGTGGGACAGTTAAACACTGAAGCTTTCTTT	CASRVGQLNTEAFF
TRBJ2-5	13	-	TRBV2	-	TGTGCCAGCGGCAAGGAGGGCGTTGCGACCCAGTACTTC	CASGKEGVATQYF
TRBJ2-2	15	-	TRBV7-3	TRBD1	TGTGCCAGCAGCCCGATGACAGGGCAAAGCGGGGAGCTGTTTTTT	CASSPMTGQSGELFF
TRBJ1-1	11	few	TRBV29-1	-	TGCAGCGTCCCAGGGTCCACTGAAGCTTTCTTT	CSVPGSTEAFF
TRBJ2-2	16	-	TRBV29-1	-	TGCAGCGTCCTAATAGTAGGGGGAACGAACACCGGGGAGCTGTTTTTT	CSVLIVGGTNTGELFF
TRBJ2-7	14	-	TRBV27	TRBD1	TGTGCCAGCAGTTTAGGGGACAGGACCTACGAGCAGTACTTC	CASSLGDRTYEQYF
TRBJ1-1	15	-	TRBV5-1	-	TGCGCCAGCAGCTTGATAAGGGGAGGGGACACTGAAGCTTTCTTT	CASSLIRGGDTEAFF
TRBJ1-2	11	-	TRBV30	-	TGTGCCTGGAAGGGAGGCTATGGCTACACCTTC	CAWKGGYGYTF
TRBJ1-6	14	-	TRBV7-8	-	TGTGCCAGCAGCTCCACTATCGGCAATTCACCCCTCCACTTT	CASSSTIGNSPLHF
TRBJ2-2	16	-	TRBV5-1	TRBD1	TGCGCCAGCAGCTTGGTTACAGGGGCGAACACCGGGGAGCTGTTTTTT	CASSLVTGANTGELFF
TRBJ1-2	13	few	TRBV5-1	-	TGCGCCAGCAGCCAGGACAACAACTATGGCTACACCTTC	CASSQDNNYGYTF
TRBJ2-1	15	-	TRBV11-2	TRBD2	TGTGCCAGCAGCGACGTCGCTAGCGGGGACAATGAGCAGTTCTTC	CASSDVASGDNEQFF
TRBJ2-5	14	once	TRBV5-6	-	TGTGCCAGCAGCCCCCGGGGGGCTGGCGAGACCCAGTACTTC	CASSPRGAGETQYF
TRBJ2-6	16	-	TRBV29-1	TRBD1	TGCAGCGTTGAGGCAGGGGGCTCATCTGGGGCCAACGTCCTGACTTTC	CSVEAGGSSGANVLTF
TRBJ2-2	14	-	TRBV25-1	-	TGTGCCAGCGGCACGAGGGCGGGTACCGGGGAGCTGTTTTTT	CASGTRAGTGELFF
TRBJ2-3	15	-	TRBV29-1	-	TGCAGCGTTGTGCCCACTAGCCCCCGAAGAGATACGCAGTATTTT	CSVVPTSPRRDTQYF
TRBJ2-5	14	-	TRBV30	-	TGTGCCTGGACCCTTACCGCCTTAGCAGAGACCCAGTACTTC	CAWTLTALAETQYF